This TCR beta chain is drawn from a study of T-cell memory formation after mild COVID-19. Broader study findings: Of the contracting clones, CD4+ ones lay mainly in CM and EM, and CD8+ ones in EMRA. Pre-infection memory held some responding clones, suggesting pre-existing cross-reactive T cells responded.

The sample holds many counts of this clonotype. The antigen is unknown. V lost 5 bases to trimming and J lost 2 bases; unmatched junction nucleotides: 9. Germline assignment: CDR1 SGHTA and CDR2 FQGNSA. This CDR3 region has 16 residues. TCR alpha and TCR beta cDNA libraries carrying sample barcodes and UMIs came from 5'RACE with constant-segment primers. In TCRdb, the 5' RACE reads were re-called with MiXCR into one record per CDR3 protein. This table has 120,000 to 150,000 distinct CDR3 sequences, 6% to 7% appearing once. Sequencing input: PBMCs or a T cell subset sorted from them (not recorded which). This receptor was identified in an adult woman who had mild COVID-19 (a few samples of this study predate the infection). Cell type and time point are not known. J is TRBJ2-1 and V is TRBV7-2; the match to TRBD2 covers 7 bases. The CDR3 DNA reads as TGTGCCAGCAGCCCCCGTGCTAGCGGAGCCTACAATGAGCAGTTCTTC. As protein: CASSPRASGAYNEQFF. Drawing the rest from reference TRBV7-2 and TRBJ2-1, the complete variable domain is GAGVSQSPSNKVTEKGKDVELRCDPISGHTALYWYRQSLGQGLEFLIYFQGNSAPDKSGLPSDRFSAERTGGSVSTLTIQRTQQEDSAVYLCASSPRASGAYNEQFFGPGTRLTVL.